The rows below give T cell receptor beta chains drawn from one sample of a study of blood T cell repertoires in COVID-19. Measured with immunoSEQ multiplex PCR; TCRdb has only the in-frame clones, and not every one. The data hold some 150,000 clones, with approximately 80% observed a single time. The sample comprised peripheral blood. These receptors all stem from a man aged 60 to 69 with active or convalescent COVID-19. Each CDR3 is given with its conserved first and last residue. Each record gives: V gene, clone size, D gene, J gene, CDR3 protein, CDR3 DNA. The D gene is left open where the match is weak. Some rows mark clone size as missing; the rest say once, few, many or name a class of expanded clone.

TRBV7-9	few	-	TRBJ2-1	CASSFYTHNEQFF	TGTGCCAGCAGCTTTTACACCCACAATGAGCAGTTCTTC
TRBV5-1	medium-sized	-	TRBJ1-5	CASSLGGGEGQPQHF	TGCGCCAGCAGCTTGGGGGGCGGGGAGGGTCAGCCCCAGCATTTT
TRBV28	-	TRBD2	TRBJ2-5	CASSSGLAGGPEGETQYF	TGTGCCAGCAGTTCCGGACTAGCGGGAGGGCCGGAAGGGGAGACCCAGTACTTC
TRBV28	-	TRBD1	TRBJ1-5	CASSPATGTGGENQPQHF	TGTGCCAGCAGTCCTGCGACCGGGACAGGGGGCGAAAATCAGCCCCAGCATTTT
TRBV2	few	TRBD2	TRBJ2-1	CASSGLASYNEQFF	TGTGCCAGCAGCGGACTAGCCAGCTACAATGAGCAGTTCTTC
TRBV9	-	TRBD2	TRBJ2-7	CASSVDLAGDEQYF	TGTGCCAGCAGCGTAGATCTAGCGGGAGACGAGCAGTACTTC
TRBV24-1	many	-	TRBJ2-1	CATSPRWGGAYEQFF	TGTGCCACCAGTCCTCGGTGGGGCGGGGCCTATGAGCAGTTCTTC
TRBV2	-	TRBD1	TRBJ1-3	CATQGQLNTIYF	TGTGCCACCCAGGGACAGTTAAACACCATATATTTT
TRBV21-1	-	-	TRBJ2-6	CASSHLRATGPSSGANVLTF	TGTGCCAGCAGCCACCTCAGGGCGACAGGGCCAAGCTCTGGGGCCAACGTCCTGACTTTC
TRBV3-1/TRBV3-2	-	-	TRBJ2-7	CASSQPRGGSYEQYF	TGTGCCAGCAGCCAACCGAGGGGGGGCTCCTACGAGCAGTACTTC
TRBV7-3	few	TRBD2	TRBJ2-1	CASSSRTSDEQFF	TGTGCCAGCAGCTCCAGGACTAGCGATGAGCAGTTCTTC
TRBV28	few	TRBD1	TRBJ1-2	CASSRDRVYGYTF	TGTGCCAGCAGCCGGGACAGAGTCTATGGCTACACCTTC
TRBV2	-	-	TRBJ2-2	CASRRAVANTGELFF	TGTGCCAGCCGGAGAGCGGTCGCGAACACCGGGGAGCTGTTTTTT
TRBV7-9	-	TRBD1	TRBJ1-5	CASSPGDSYSNQPQHF	TGTGCCAGCAGCCCCGGGGACAGCTATAGCAATCAGCCCCAGCATTTT
TRBV15	-	-	TRBJ2-7	CATSRDRQGFYEQYF	TGTGCCACCAGCAGAGATAGGCAGGGCTTCTACGAGCAGTACTTC
TRBV19	-	TRBD2	TRBJ2-3	CASSIPGLAGIPSANTQYF	TGTGCCAGTAGTATCCCGGGACTAGCGGGCATCCCTAGCGCAAATACGCAGTATTTT
TRBV6-5	-	TRBD1	TRBJ1-2	CASNQGGLDYGYTF	TGTGCCAGCAATCAGGGGGGATTGGATTATGGCTACACCTTC
TRBV9	-	-	TRBJ1-1	CASSVAPFSEAFF	TGTGCCAGCAGCGTAGCCCCCTTCTCCGAAGCTTTCTTT
TRBV19	-	TRBD1	TRBJ1-4	CASSPGQGAVIVEKLFF	TGTGCCAGTAGTCCTGGACAGGGGGCGGTTATAGTTGAAAAACTGTTTTTT
TRBV4-2	-	TRBD2	TRBJ2-3	CASSQGSGGLAGVANTQYF	TGTGCCAGCAGCCAAGGAAGTGGGGGACTAGCGGGAGTTGCAAATACGCAGTATTTT